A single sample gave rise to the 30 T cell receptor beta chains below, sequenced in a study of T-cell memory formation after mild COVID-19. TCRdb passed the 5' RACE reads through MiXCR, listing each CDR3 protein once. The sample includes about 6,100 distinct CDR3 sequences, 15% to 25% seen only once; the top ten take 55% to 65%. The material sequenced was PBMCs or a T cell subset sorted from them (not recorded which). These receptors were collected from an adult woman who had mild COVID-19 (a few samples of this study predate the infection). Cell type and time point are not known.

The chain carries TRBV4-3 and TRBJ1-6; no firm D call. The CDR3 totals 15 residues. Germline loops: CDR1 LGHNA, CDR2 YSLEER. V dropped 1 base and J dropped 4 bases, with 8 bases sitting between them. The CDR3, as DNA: TGCGCCAGCAGCCAAGGGTACATGTATAATTCACCCCTCCACTTT. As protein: CASSQGYMYNSPLHF.

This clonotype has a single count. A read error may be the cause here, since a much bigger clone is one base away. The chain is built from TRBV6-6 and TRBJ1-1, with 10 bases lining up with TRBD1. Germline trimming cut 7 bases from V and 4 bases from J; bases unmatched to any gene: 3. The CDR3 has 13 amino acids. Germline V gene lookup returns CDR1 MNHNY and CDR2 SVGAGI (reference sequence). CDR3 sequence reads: CASTTGGVTEAFF. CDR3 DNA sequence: TGTGCCAGCACGACAGGGGGCGTCACTGAAGCTTTCTTT.

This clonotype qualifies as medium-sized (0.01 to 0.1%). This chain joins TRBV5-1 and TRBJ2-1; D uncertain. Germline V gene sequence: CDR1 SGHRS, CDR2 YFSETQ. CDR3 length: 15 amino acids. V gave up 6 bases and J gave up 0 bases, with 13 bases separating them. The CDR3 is CASKSSGSSYNEQFF. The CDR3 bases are TGCGCCAGCAAGAGTTCCGGAAGCTCCTACAATGAGCAGTTCTTC.

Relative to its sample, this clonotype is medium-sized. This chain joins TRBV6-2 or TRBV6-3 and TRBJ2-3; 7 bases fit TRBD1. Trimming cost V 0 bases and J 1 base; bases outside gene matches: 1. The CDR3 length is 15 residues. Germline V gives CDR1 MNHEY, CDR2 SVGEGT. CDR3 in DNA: TGTGCCAGCAGTTACTCCGGACAGGGCACAGATACGCAGTATTTT. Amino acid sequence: CASSYSGQGTDTQYF.

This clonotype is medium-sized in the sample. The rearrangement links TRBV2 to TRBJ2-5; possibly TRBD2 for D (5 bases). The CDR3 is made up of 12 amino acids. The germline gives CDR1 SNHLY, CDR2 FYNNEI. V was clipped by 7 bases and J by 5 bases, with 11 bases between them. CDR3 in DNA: TGTGCCAGCAAGGGCCGGAGGGAGACCCAGTACTTC. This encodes CASKGRRETQYF.

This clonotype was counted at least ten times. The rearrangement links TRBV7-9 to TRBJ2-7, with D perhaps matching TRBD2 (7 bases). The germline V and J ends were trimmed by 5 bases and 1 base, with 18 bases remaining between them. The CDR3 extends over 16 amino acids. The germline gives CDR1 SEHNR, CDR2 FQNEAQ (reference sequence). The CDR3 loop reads CASSDRTAGASYEQYF. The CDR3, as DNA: TGTGCCAGCAGCGACAGGACGGCGGGAGCGTCCTACGAGCAGTACTTC. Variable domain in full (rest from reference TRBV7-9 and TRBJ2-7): DTGVSQNPRHKITKRGQNVTFRCDPISEHNRLYWYRQTLGQGPEFLTYFQNEAQLEKSRLLSDRFSAERPKGSFSTLEIQRTEQGDSAMYLCASSDRTAGASYEQYFGPGTRLTVT.

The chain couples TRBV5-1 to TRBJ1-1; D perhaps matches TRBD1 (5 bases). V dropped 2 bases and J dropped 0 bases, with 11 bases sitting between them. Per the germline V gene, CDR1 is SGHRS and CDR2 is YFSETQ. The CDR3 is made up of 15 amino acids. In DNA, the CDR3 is TGCGCCAGCAGCTTACAGGCACTGATGAACACTGAAGCTTTCTTT. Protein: CASSLQALMNTEAFF.

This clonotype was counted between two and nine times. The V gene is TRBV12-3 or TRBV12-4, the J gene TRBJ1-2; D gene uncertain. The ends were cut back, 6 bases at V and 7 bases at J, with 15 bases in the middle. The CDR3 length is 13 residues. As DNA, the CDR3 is TGTGCCAGCAGCCAAAACCCCCCCGGTGGCTACACCTTC. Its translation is CASSQNPPGGYTF.

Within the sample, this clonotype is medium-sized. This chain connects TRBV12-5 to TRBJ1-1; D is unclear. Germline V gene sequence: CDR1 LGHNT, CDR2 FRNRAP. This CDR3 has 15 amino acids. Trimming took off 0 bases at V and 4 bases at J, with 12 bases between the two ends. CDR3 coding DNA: TGTGCTAGTGGTTTGGTACACGGGTTCTTCACTGAAGCTTTCTTT. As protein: CASGLVHGFFTEAFF.

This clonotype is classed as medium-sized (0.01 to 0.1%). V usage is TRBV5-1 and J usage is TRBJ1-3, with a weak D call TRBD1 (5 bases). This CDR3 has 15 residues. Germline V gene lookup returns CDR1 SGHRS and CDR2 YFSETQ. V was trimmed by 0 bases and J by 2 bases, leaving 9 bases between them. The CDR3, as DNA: TGCGCCAGCAGCTTGGACACAGGCGCTGGAAACACCATATATTTT. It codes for CASSLDTGAGNTIYF. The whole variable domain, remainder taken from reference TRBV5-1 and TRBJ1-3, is KAGVTQTPRYLIKTRGQQVTLSCSPISGHRSVSWYQQTPGQGLQFLFEYFSETQRNKGNFPGRFSGRQFSNSRSEMNVSTLELGDSALYLCASSLDTGAGNTIYFGEGSWLTVV.

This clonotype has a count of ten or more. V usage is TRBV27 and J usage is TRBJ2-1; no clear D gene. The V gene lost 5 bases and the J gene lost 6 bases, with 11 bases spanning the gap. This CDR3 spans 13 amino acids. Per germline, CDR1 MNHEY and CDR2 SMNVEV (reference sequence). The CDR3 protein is CASSPMVGNEQFF. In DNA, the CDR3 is TGTGCCAGCAGTCCCATGGTGGGCAATGAGCAGTTCTTC.

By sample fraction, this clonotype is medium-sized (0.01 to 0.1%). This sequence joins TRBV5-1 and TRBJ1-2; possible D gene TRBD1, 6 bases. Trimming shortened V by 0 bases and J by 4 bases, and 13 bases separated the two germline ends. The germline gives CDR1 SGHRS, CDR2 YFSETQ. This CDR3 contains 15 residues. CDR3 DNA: TGCGCCAGCAGCTTGGGGACAGAGTTCCTCTATGGCTACACCTTC. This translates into CASSLGTEFLYGYTF. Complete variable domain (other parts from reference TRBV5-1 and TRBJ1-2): KAGVTQTPRYLIKTRGQQVTLSCSPISGHRSVSWYQQTPGQGLQFLFEYFSETQRNKGNFPGRFSGRQFSNSRSEMNVSTLELGDSALYLCASSLGTEFLYGYTFGSGTRLTVV.

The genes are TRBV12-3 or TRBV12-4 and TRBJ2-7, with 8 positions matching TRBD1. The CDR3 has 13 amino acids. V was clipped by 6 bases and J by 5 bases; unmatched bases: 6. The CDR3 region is CASSRTGFHEQYF. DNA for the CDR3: TGTGCCAGCAGCCGGACAGGGTTCCACGAGCAGTACTTC.

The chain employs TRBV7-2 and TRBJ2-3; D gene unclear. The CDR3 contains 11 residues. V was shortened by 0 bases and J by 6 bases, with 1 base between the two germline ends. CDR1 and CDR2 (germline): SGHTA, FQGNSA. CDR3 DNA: TGTGCCAGCAGCTTAGCCGATACGCAGTATTTT. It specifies CASSLADTQYF.

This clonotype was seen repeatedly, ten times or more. As DNA, the CDR3 is TGCGCCAGCAGCTCCCCAGGGATAATAGGGGAAAAACTGTTTTTT. Its translation is CASSSPGIIGEKLFF. The rearrangement links TRBV5-1 to TRBJ1-4; TRBD1 might be the D (5 bases). The CDR3 is 15 residues long. V lost 3 bases and J lost 8, with 17 bases in between. In germline, CDR1 is SGHRS, CDR2 YFSETQ.

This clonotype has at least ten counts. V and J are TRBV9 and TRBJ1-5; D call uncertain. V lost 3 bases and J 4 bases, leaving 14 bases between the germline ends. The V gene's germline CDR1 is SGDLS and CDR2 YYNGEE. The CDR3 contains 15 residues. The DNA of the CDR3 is TGTGCCAGCAGCGAGGGCCCACTACTTAATCAGCCCCAGCATTTT. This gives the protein CASSEGPLLNQPQHF. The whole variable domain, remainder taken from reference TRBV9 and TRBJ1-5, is DSGVTQTPKHLITATGQRVTLRCSPRSGDLSVYWYQQSLDQGLQFLIQYYNGEERAKGNILERFSAQQFPDLHSELNLSSLELGDSALYFCASSEGPLLNQPQHFGDGTRLSIL.

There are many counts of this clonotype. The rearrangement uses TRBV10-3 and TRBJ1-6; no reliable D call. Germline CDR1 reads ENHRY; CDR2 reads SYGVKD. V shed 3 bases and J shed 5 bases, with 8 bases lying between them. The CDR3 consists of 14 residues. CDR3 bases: TGTGCCATCAGTGAACCCTTTGATAATTCACCCCTCCACTTT. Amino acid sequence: CAISEPFDNSPLHF.

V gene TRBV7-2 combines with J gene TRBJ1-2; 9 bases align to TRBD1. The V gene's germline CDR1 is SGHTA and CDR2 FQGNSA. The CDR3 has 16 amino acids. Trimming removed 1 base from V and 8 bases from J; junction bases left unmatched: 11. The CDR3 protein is CASSLGTGTGNSGYTF. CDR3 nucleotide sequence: TGTGCCAGCAGCTTAGGGACCGGGACAGGGAACTCCGGCTACACCTTC.

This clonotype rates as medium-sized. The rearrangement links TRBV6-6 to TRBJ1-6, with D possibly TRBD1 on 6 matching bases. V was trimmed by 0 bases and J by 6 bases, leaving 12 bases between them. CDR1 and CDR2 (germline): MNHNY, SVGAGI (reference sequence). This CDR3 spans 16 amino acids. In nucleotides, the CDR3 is TGTGCCAGCAGTTACTCAACAGGGACCCCTAATTCACCCCTCCACTTT. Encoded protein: CASSYSTGTPNSPLHF.

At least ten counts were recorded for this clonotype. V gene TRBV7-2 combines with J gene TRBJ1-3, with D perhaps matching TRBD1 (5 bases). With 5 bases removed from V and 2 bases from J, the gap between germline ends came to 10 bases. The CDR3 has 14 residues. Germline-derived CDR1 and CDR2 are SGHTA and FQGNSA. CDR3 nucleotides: TGTGCCAGCAGCCTAGGGACGGCTGGAAACACCATATATTTT. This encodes CASSLGTAGNTIYF.

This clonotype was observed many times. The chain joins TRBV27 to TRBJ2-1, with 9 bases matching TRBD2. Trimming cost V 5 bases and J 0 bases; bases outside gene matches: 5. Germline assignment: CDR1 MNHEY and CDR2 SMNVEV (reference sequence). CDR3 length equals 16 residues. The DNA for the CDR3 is TGTGCCAGCAGTACTAGCGGGTGGAGCTCCTACAATGAGCAGTTCTTC. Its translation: CASSTSGWSSYNEQFF.

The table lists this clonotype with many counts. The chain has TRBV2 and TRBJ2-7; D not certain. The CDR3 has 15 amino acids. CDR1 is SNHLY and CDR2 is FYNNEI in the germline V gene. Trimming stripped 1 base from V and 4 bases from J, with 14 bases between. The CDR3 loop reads CASSEGTDNIYEQYF. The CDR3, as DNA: TGTGCCAGCAGTGAAGGAACCGATAATATTTACGAGCAGTACTTC.

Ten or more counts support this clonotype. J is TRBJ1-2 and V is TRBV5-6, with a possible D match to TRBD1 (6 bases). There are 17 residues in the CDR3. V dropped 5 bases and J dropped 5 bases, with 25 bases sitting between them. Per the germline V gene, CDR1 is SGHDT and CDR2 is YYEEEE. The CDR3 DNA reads TGTGCCAGCAGTCGACAGGCTATCTCGGGTATGAAATATGGCTACACCTTC. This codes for CASSRQAISGMKYGYTF.

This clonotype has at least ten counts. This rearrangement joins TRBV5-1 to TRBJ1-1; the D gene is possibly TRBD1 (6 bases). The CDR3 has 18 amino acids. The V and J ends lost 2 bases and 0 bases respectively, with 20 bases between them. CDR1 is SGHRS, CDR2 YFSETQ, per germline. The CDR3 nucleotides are TGCGCCAGCAGCTTTCGGGGGCCAGAACCGACCTTGAACACTGAAGCTTTCTTT. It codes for CASSFRGPEPTLNTEAFF. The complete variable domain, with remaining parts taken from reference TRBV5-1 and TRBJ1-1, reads KAGVTQTPRYLIKTRGQQVTLSCSPISGHRSVSWYQQTPGQGLQFLFEYFSETQRNKGNFPGRFSGRQFSNSRSEMNVSTLELGDSALYLCASSFRGPEPTLNTEAFFGQGTRLTVV.

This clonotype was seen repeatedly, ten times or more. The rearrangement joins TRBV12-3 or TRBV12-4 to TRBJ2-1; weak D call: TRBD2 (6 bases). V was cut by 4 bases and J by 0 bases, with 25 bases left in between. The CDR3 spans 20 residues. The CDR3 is CASSSRFPLGGRISYNEQFF. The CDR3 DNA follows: TGTGCCAGCAGTTCCCGATTCCCCCTTGGGGGGAGGATCTCCTACAATGAGCAGTTCTTC.

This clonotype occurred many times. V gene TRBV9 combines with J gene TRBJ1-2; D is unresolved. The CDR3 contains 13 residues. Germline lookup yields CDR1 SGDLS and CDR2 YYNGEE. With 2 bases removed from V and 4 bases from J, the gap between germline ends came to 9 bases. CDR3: CASSVGSAYGYTF. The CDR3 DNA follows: TGTGCCAGCAGCGTGGGGTCGGCCTATGGCTACACCTTC.

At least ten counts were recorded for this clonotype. CDR3 bases: TGTGCCAGCAGCTTAACTAGTAGCGGGAGGGATCTTTCCTACGAGCAGTACTTC. Translating gives CASSLTSSGRDLSYEQYF. This chain uses TRBV7-3 with TRBJ2-7, with 11 bases fitting TRBD2. V lost 0 bases and J lost 1; bases outside the gene matches: 8. Per the germline V gene, CDR1 is SGHTA and CDR2 is FQGTGA. This CDR3 spans 18 amino acids.

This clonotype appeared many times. The CDR3 nucleotides are TGCAGTGCTAGAGAGGACCCAACCCTCCCCAAAAACATTCAGTACTTC. This gives the protein CSAREDPTLPKNIQYF. The V and J genes are TRBV20-1 and TRBJ2-4; no reliable D call. Per germline, CDR1 DFQATT and CDR2 SNEGSKA (reference sequence). This CDR3 contains 16 residues. Trimming shortened V by 0 bases and J by 2 bases, and 14 bases separated the two germline ends.

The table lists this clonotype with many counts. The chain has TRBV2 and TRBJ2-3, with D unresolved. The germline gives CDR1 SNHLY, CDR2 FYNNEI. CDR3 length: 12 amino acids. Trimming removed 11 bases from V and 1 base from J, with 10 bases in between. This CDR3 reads CASHYGTDTQYF. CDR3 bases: TGTGCCTCACATTACGGCACAGATACGCAGTATTTT.

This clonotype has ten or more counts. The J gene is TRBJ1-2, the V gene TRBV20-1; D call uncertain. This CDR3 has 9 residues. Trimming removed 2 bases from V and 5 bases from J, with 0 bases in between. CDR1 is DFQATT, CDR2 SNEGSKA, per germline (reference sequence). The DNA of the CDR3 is TGCAGTGCTAGATATGGCTACACCTTC. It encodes CSARYGYTF.